Listed below are T cell receptor beta chains from one sample, sequenced in a study of shared clonotypes between healthy human individuals. Profiled with immunoSEQ multiplex PCR; TCRdb holds only in-frame clones, not every one. The profile shows 2 million or so clones, around 95% of them singletons. The specimen was naive CD4+ T cells sorted from blood. These receptors all come from a man between 18 and 29 years old in good health. CDR3s include the opening cysteine and the closing phenylalanine or tryptophan. A D gene is named only where the DNA matches it firmly. The size of a clone is reported for some rows only, either as once, few or many, or as a class for expanded clones.

clone_size: -; v_call: TRBV7-2; cdr3_length: 13; d_call: TRBD1; j_call: TRBJ2-7; cdr3_aa: CASRGQGNLEQYF; cdr3_nt: TGTGCCAGCAGAGGACAGGGCAACTTGGAGCAGTACTTC
clone_size: -; v_call: TRBV7-6; cdr3_length: 17; d_call: -; j_call: TRBJ1-6; cdr3_aa: CASSSLSSGTANSPLHF; cdr3_nt: TGTGCCAGCAGCTCTCTCTCGTCGGGGACCGCCAATTCACCCCTCCACTTT
clone_size: -; v_call: TRBV19; cdr3_length: 15; d_call: TRBD1; j_call: TRBJ1-5; cdr3_aa: CASSGPGQGNQPQHF; cdr3_nt: TGTGCCAGTAGTGGACCGGGACAGGGCAATCAGCCCCAGCATTTT
clone_size: -; v_call: TRBV9; cdr3_length: 16; d_call: -; j_call: TRBJ2-1; cdr3_aa: CASSDPGDPHNNEQFF; cdr3_nt: TGTGCCAGCAGCGACCCGGGGGATCCCCACAACAATGAGCAGTTCTTC
clone_size: -; v_call: TRBV6-1; cdr3_length: 15; d_call: -; j_call: TRBJ2-1; cdr3_aa: CASSGGGLSKNEQFF; cdr3_nt: TGTGCCAGCAGTGGGGGGGGGCTGTCGAAAAATGAGCAGTTCTTC
clone_size: -; v_call: TRBV5-4; cdr3_length: 14; d_call: TRBD2; j_call: TRBJ2-7; cdr3_aa: CASSLASGGYEQYF; cdr3_nt: TGTGCCAGCAGCTTGGCTAGCGGGGGCTACGAGCAGTACTTC
clone_size: -; v_call: TRBV30; cdr3_length: 17; d_call: TRBD1; j_call: TRBJ1-5; cdr3_aa: CAWSVHRQGVRNQPQHF; cdr3_nt: TGTGCCTGGAGTGTACATCGACAGGGGGTACGAAATCAGCCCCAGCATTTT
clone_size: once; v_call: TRBV19; cdr3_length: 15; d_call: -; j_call: TRBJ1-2; cdr3_aa: CASSIPMGVGYGYTF; cdr3_nt: TGTGCCAGTAGTATTCCTATGGGGGTTGGCTATGGCTACACCTTC
clone_size: -; v_call: TRBV7-2; cdr3_length: 14; d_call: -; j_call: TRBJ2-5; cdr3_aa: CASSLLSRQETQYF; cdr3_nt: TGTGCCAGCAGCTTATTGTCTCGTCAAGAGACCCAGTACTTC
clone_size: -; v_call: TRBV5-6; cdr3_length: 15; d_call: TRBD1; j_call: TRBJ2-7; cdr3_aa: CASSLGQGMSYEQYF; cdr3_nt: TGTGCCAGCAGCCTGGGACAGGGGATGTCCTACGAGCAGTACTTC
clone_size: -; v_call: TRBV4-3; cdr3_length: 13; d_call: -; j_call: TRBJ2-1; cdr3_aa: CASSQERGNEQFF; cdr3_nt: TGCGCCAGCAGCCAAGAAAGGGGCAATGAGCAGTTCTTC
clone_size: -; v_call: TRBV7-2; cdr3_length: 17; d_call: TRBD1; j_call: TRBJ2-7; cdr3_aa: CASSLVGGQGNYYEQYF; cdr3_nt: TGTGCCAGCAGCTTAGTAGGGGGACAGGGTAATTACTACGAGCAGTACTTC
clone_size: -; v_call: TRBV4-3; cdr3_length: 16; d_call: -; j_call: TRBJ1-4; cdr3_aa: CASSQGQLATNEKLFF; cdr3_nt: TGCGCCAGCAGCCAAGGACAGCTTGCAACTAATGAAAAACTGTTTTTT
clone_size: -; v_call: TRBV28; cdr3_length: 14; d_call: -; j_call: TRBJ1-2; cdr3_aa: CASSFSGRVIGYTF; cdr3_nt: TGTGCCAGCAGTTTTTCCGGCAGGGTGATCGGCTACACCTTC
clone_size: once; v_call: TRBV6-1; cdr3_length: 15; d_call: TRBD1; j_call: TRBJ1-2; cdr3_aa: CASSEARTGLRGYTF; cdr3_nt: TGTGCCAGCAGTGAAGCTAGGACAGGGTTACGTGGCTACACCTTC
clone_size: -; v_call: TRBV13; cdr3_length: 15; d_call: -; j_call: TRBJ2-1; cdr3_aa: CASSWGLSAYNEQFF; cdr3_nt: TGTGCCAGCAGCTGGGGACTTTCGGCCTACAATGAGCAGTTCTTC
clone_size: once; v_call: TRBV23-1; cdr3_length: 16; d_call: TRBD1; j_call: TRBJ1-1; cdr3_aa: CASSPAGTAGNTEAFF; cdr3_nt: TGCGCCAGCAGTCCTGCCGGGACAGCGGGGAACACTGAAGCTTTCTTT
clone_size: -; v_call: TRBV4-2; cdr3_length: 12; d_call: -; j_call: TRBJ2-3; cdr3_aa: CASSRDIDTQYF; cdr3_nt: TGTGCCAGCAGCCGAGACATAGATACGCAGTATTTT
clone_size: -; v_call: TRBV19; cdr3_length: 13; d_call: -; j_call: TRBJ1-5; cdr3_aa: CASSKGSNQPQHF; cdr3_nt: TGTGCCAGTAGTAAGGGGTCCAATCAGCCCCAGCATTTT
clone_size: -; v_call: TRBV6-4; cdr3_length: 13; d_call: -; j_call: TRBJ1-2; cdr3_aa: CASSSLGGSGYTF; cdr3_nt: TGTGCCAGCAGTAGCCTGGGGGGTTCTGGCTACACCTTC
clone_size: -; v_call: TRBV5-4; cdr3_length: 13; d_call: -; j_call: TRBJ1-2; cdr3_aa: CASSLAGNYGYTF; cdr3_nt: TGTGCCAGCAGCTTGGCGGGGAACTATGGCTACACCTTC
clone_size: -; v_call: TRBV6-5; cdr3_length: 13; d_call: -; j_call: TRBJ2-5; cdr3_aa: CASRSLPVETQYF; cdr3_nt: TGTGCCAGCAGATCCCTGCCGGTTGAGACCCAGTACTTC
clone_size: -; v_call: TRBV30; cdr3_length: 14; d_call: -; j_call: TRBJ2-6; cdr3_aa: CAWSVDSGANVLTF; cdr3_nt: TGTGCCTGGAGTGTTGACTCTGGGGCCAACGTCCTGACTTTC
clone_size: -; v_call: TRBV18; cdr3_length: 14; d_call: -; j_call: TRBJ2-1; cdr3_aa: CASSPTGTANEQFF; cdr3_nt: TGTGCCAGCTCACCAACCGGGACCGCGAATGAGCAGTTCTTC